Detailed here is one TCR beta chain. Its recognized antigen is unknown. A read error may be the cause here, since a much bigger clone is one base away. Amplification of TCR beta CDR3 regions was carried out from RNA transcripts. The TCR CDR3 was subjected to a first round of RT-PCR using the HTBI primer set and the Qiagen OneStep RT-PCR kit. The libraries were constructed in a second round of multiplex PCR and then size-selected and purified. Libraries were sequenced paired-end with 100 bp reads on an Illumina HiSeq2000. Per the source publication's procedure: SOAPnuke was used to process the raw data, with reads discarded if the reads contained adapters or uncalled bases, had a mean Phred below 15, or lacked an exact constant-primer or identifier match. COPE v1.2.5 was used to merge high-quality paired reads, and clonotypes were defined as unique nucleotide sequences. Clonotypes were aligned to IMGT TRBV, TRBD and TRBJ reference segments using MiTCR v1.1. Only V-J combinations with frequency above 0.0001, covering 98% to 99.2% of repertoires, were analysed. The TCS score was defined as the ratio of F50 (clonal expansion) to E x V (chaos), calculated using BLOSUM62-based TCRdist between CDR3 peptides within each V-J. Welch's t-statistics and random forest reduced 500 to 650 V-J features to 13, which were used in a naive Bayes classifier (R e1071). The raw public data were reprocessed by TCRdb itself: fastp quality trimming at Q25, MiXCR clonotype calling, in-frame beta chains only. Rows are combined by CDR3 protein, so each entry shows the most common genes and DNA. These V and J calls originate from TCRdb's pipeline instead of the authors' own analysis. This sample is represented by a few hundred thousand distinct CDR3 sequences; approximately 23% of them were singletons. The ten largest make up under 65% of the sample.

The data stem from a study of T cells in Graves' hyperthyroidism and ophthalmopathy (dated by TCRdb to the late 2010s). Regarding the research as a whole: Peripheral blood was sampled at the time of initial diagnosis, prior to any treatment. To identify distinguishing TCR V-J signatures, a discovery cohort of 100 or so patients was used, comprising under 45 with Graves' ophthalmopathy and 57 with stable Graves' hyperthyroidism. Whether ophthalmopathy could be predicted prospectively was tested in an independent validation cohort made up of roughly 19 hyperthyroidism patients plus 17 patients who later progressed to ophthalmopathy. In several Graves' hyperthyroidism patients, the study also compared T-cell repertoires from thyroid tissue with T-cell repertoires from blood. For training and testing, the approximately 92 patients in the discovery cohort were randomly divided in a 7:3 ratio. TCR Vbeta CDR3 sequencing of 135 peripheral blood samples (roughly 41 ophthalmopathy, over 70 hyperthyroidism and roughly 17 progressor patients) is reported in the paper. Following sampling, methimazole starting at 30 mg daily was given to hyperthyroidism patients, and high-dose intravenous methylprednisolone was given to ophthalmopathy patients.

Ophthalmopathy patients had moderately to severely active disease, Clinical Activity Score of at least 3, NOSPECS grade of at least 4, and duration under 3 months. Patients with uncontrolled infections, other autoimmune diseases, pregnancy or lactation were excluded. Diagnoses were based on clinical symptoms, serum thyroxine and TRAb, thyroid ultrasound and orbital computed tomography. PBMCs were separated from roughly 10 ml of fresh peripheral blood using Ficoll-Paque density gradient centrifugation. Trizol reagent was used to extract total RNA, and RNA quality was then checked on an Agilent 2100 Bioanalyzer. The paper's findings and limits, for the study overall: Most expanded thyroid clonotypes (frequency above 0.001) were also detected in blood, a finding suggesting that blood repertoires may reflect thyroid immune responses. A 13 V-J signature model separated ophthalmopathy from stable hyperthyroidism, with about 88% sensitivity and roughly 81% specificity in cross-validation and 80%/75% in testing. No statistical method was used to set the sample size in advance, and investigators knew the group allocation. In validation, the model predicted progression to ophthalmopathy a median of roughly 6.2 months before onset, with over 60% sensitivity and roughly 72% specificity.

Including the terminal cysteine and phenylalanine, the CDR3 comprises 18 residues. The retained sequence is limited to the CDR3, 54 bases, with the frame set at the first base. V was cut back by 4 bases and J by 3 bases, leaving a gap of 22 bases between them. CDR1 and CDR2 are drawn from the germline V gene (reference sequence): MNHEY, SMNVEV. The sequencing sample was made of blood. The rearrangement combines TRBV27 with TRBJ1-5; TRBD1 is a possible D gene, resting on 6 matching bases. The receptor comes from a young man with Graves' ophthalmopathy. The CDR3 loop reads CASSSSTNGGDVNQPQHF. The sequenced DNA is TGTGCCAGCAGTTCAAGTACTAACGGGGGCGACGTCAATCAGCCCCAGCATTTT.